This T cell receptor beta chain came from a study of T cell responses to AZD1222 COVID-19 vaccine. Study findings and constraints: Donors skewed white British and female; clonal diversity was possibly underestimated. The breadth and depth of Spike-specific TCRs increased once two AZD1222 doses had been given.

As for this clone: Its antigen remains unidentified.

V lost 4 bases to trimming and J lost 6 bases, with 7 bases between them. The CDR3 spans 11 residues. Germline CDR1 reads KGHSH; CDR2 reads LQKENI. The table came from immunoSEQ multiplex PCR; TCRdb's copy has only in-frame clones and leaves some out. The table has more than 140,000 clones, about 89% seen once. The TCR comes from an adult in good health. This chain links TRBV18 with TRBJ2-7; a possible D gene is TRBD1 (6 bases). The source was peripheral blood, collected on day 0 of AZD1222 vaccination. The CDR3 region is CASSQQGEQYF. The CDR3 bases are TGTGCCAGCTCACAACAGGGCGAGCAGTACTTC.